The 19 T cell receptor beta chains given below trace back to one sample, sequenced in a study of blood T cells in healthy people across ages (dated by TCRdb to the mid-2010s). Library preparation employed 5' RACE. Sequencing was carried out with an Illumina HiSeq 2500. A second 7 to 11 cycle PCR used a sample-barcoded 5' primer and a J-beta primer mix. TCRdb reran the public reads through fastp at Q25 and MiXCR, keeping productive beta chains. Each CDR3 protein gets just one entry, which takes the most common genes and DNA from the rows behind it. Recorded for this sample are around 1,500,000 distinct CDR3 sequences; 28% of them occurred a single time. The ten largest clones represent over 7% of the sample. Specimen: blood. These receptors all come from a woman aged 30 to 39 in good health.

V and J are TRBV7-9 and TRBJ1-2; D is undetermined. From germline, CDR1 is SEHNR and CDR2 FQNEAQ (reference sequence). The ends were cut back, 5 bases at V and 5 bases at J, with 21 bases in the middle. The CDR3 consists of 16 residues. CDR3 DNA sequence: TGTGCCAGCAGCCACGGGCAGCAAGGCGGGGAGTATGGCTACACCTTC. Protein sequence: CASSHGQQGGEYGYTF.

This clonotype was seen more than once but under ten times. V gene TRBV15 combines with J gene TRBJ2-7, with 7 positions matching TRBD1. CDR1 is LNHNV, CDR2 YYDKDF, per germline (reference sequence). The V gene end was trimmed by 3 bases and the J gene end by 2 bases; junction bases not matched to a gene: 4. The CDR3 is made up of 14 amino acids. CDR3: CATSRGQTTYEQYF. CDR3 in DNA: TGTGCCACCAGCAGGGGACAGACCACCTACGAGCAGTACTTC.

The chain employs TRBV19 and TRBJ2-3, with a weak D call TRBD2 (5 bases). V lost 6 bases, J lost 6 bases, and 19 bases lay in between. This CDR3 is 15 amino acids long. Germline V gene lookup returns CDR1 LNHDA and CDR2 SQIVND (reference sequence). CDR3 region: CASRALARAPDTQYF. Written as DNA, the CDR3 is TGTGCCAGTAGAGCCTTGGCGCGGGCTCCGGATACGCAGTATTTT.

The chain recombines TRBV6-2 or TRBV6-3 with TRBJ2-4; D remains unclear. CDR1 is MNHEY, CDR2 SVGEGT, per germline. Trimming pared 0 bases from V and 1 base from J, leaving 16 bases between. The CDR3 runs to 18 residues. The CDR3: CASSYSTDGGPAKNIQYF. CDR3 nucleotide sequence: TGTGCCAGCAGTTACTCGACTGACGGCGGACCGGCCAAAAACATTCAGTACTTC.

The V call is TRBV5-1, the J call TRBJ2-7; 8 bases agree with TRBD1. J was trimmed by 2 bases and V by 0 bases; bases with no gene match: 4. Germline CDR1 is SGHRS and CDR2 is YFSETQ. CDR3 length equals 15 residues. CDR3: CASSLARRGPYEQYF. CDR3 DNA: TGCGCCAGCAGCTTGGCACGCAGGGGGCCCTACGAGCAGTACTTC.

The chain is built from TRBV7-9 and TRBJ1-2; possible D gene TRBD1, 5 bases. CDR1 and CDR2 (germline): SEHNR, FQNEAQ (reference sequence). Deletions cut 5 bases from V and 0 bases from J, with 13 bases between. The CDR3 has 15 amino acids. CDR3 in amino acids: CASSHRGSPNYGYTF. CDR3 bases: TGTGCCAGCAGCCACCGGGGCAGTCCTAACTATGGCTACACCTTC.

The CDR3 DNA is TGTGCCAGCAGTGAATACAGGGGTGACACCGGGGAGCTGTTTTTT. Its translation is CASSEYRGDTGELFF. The gene calls are TRBV6-4 and TRBJ2-2, with 7 bases lining up with TRBD1. The V gene's germline CDR1 is MRHNA and CDR2 SNTAGT. The CDR3 loop spans 15 amino acids. Trimming at V came to 3 bases and at J to 3 bases, leaving 4 bases not matched to a gene.

A few counts support this clonotype. The chain uses TRBV6-5 and TRBJ2-7; unclear D gene. Germline V gene sequence: CDR1 MNHEY, CDR2 SVGAGI. The CDR3 loop spans 13 amino acids. The V and J ends lost 2 bases and 2 bases respectively, with 7 bases between them. The CDR3 protein is CASSYAETYEQYF. Here the CDR3 DNA reads TGTGCCAGCAGTTACGCTGAAACCTACGAGCAGTACTTC.

V and J are TRBV5-1 and TRBJ2-1; D is perhaps TRBD1 (5 bases). Germline-derived CDR1 and CDR2 are SGHRS and YFSETQ. The V gene lost 4 bases and the J gene lost 9 bases, with 17 bases spanning the gap. The CDR3 is 14 amino acids. The CDR3 sequence is CASSPPRVTGEQFF. DNA of the CDR3: TGCGCCAGCAGCCCGCCCAGGGTCACTGGTGAGCAGTTCTTC.

V is TRBV3-1 and J is TRBJ2-4; D unclear. V lost 3 bases and J 13 bases, leaving 16 bases between the germline ends. The CDR3 contains 13 residues. Looked up from germline, CDR1 is LGHDT and CDR2 is YNNKEL (reference sequence). The CDR3 nucleotides read TGTGCCAGCAGCCAGGGTGGGTACAATGAGCAGTACTTC. Translating it yields CASSQGGYNEQYF.

This clonotype was found many times. The rearrangement links TRBV5-5 to TRBJ2-3; 7 bases map to TRBD1. Germline CDR1 and CDR2: SGHKS and YYEKEE (reference sequence). This CDR3 is built from 17 residues. Unmatched junction bases numbered 9, after V lost 2 bases and J lost 0 bases. This chain's CDR3 is CASSFWDSYSSTDTQYF. For the CDR3, the DNA is TGTGCCAGCAGCTTTTGGGACAGCTACTCTAGCACAGATACGCAGTATTTT.

A single count supports this clonotype. The chain recombines TRBV19 with TRBJ2-7, with 10 bases fitting TRBD1. J gave up 4 bases and V 6 bases, and 9 bases lay outside the gene matches. This CDR3 has 15 residues. CDR1 is LNHDA, CDR2 SQIVND, per germline (reference sequence). The CDR3 DNA reads as TGTGCCAGTAGCACCGGGACAGGGGAGTCATACGAGCAGTACTTC. As protein: CASSTGTGESYEQYF. Supplemented by reference TRBV19 and TRBJ2-7, the full variable domain reads DGGITQSPKYLFRKEGQNVTLSCEQNLNHDAMYWYRQDPGQGLRLIYYSQIVNDFQKGDIAEGYSVSREKKESFPLTVTSAQKNPTAFYLCASSTGTGESYEQYFGPGTRLTVT.

Of note for this clonotype: A read error may be the cause here, since a much bigger clone is one base away. The rearrangement links TRBV27 to TRBJ2-7; D perhaps matches TRBD2 (7 bases). The CDR3 has 13 residues. Per germline, CDR1 MNHEY and CDR2 SMNVEV (reference sequence). The CDR3 sequence: CAGSLSGGREQYF. The DNA for the CDR3 is TGTGCCGGCAGTTTATCCGGGGGGCGCGAGCAGTACTTC.

This clonotype has more than one count but fewer than ten. The chain links TRBV20-1 to TRBJ1-3, with D hard to call. V was clipped by 3 bases and J by 0 bases, with 18 bases between them. The V gene's germline CDR1 is DFQATT and CDR2 SNEGSKA (reference sequence). The CDR3 extends over 17 amino acids. The CDR3 spells CSARGHMTGSSGNTIYF. The CDR3 nucleotides are TGCAGTGCTAGGGGCCACATGACGGGGAGCTCTGGAAACACCATATATTTT.

This clonotype has ten or more counts. This rearrangement joins TRBV20-1 to TRBJ2-6; D is ambiguous. The CDR3 contains 15 residues. The germline CDR1 and CDR2 sequences are DFQATT and SNEGSKA (reference sequence). The V end lost 6 bases, the J end lost 1 base, and 13 bases lay between the germline ends. The CDR3 region is CSAALGNSGANVLTF. Here the CDR3 DNA reads TGCAGTGCCGCCCTCGGTAATTCTGGGGCCAACGTCCTGACTTTC.

This clonotype was counted only a few times. The V and J genes are TRBV2 and TRBJ1-5; tentative D call: TRBD1 (6 bases). This CDR3 comprises 16 residues. Germline V gene data show CDR1 as SNHLY and CDR2 as FYNNEI. Trimming shortened V by 6 bases and J by 2 bases, and 17 bases separated the two germline ends. CDR3 nucleotides: TGTGCCAGCAGGCCGGGACACCTTAGGGGCAATCAGCCCCAGCATTTT. Encoded protein: CASRPGHLRGNQPQHF.

This clonotype came up a few times. This chain links TRBV4-1 with TRBJ2-7; D gene unclear. Germline assignment: CDR1 MGHRA and CDR2 YSYEKL. There are 15 residues in the CDR3. Trimming stripped 2 bases from V and 7 bases from J, with 18 bases between. In nucleotides, the CDR3 is TGCGCCAGCAGCCAATATCAAAGCCCACCGAAAGAGCAGTACTTC. Encoded protein: CASSQYQSPPKEQYF.

This clonotype was found once. This chain joins TRBV12-3 or TRBV12-4 and TRBJ2-2; D is unresolved. The CDR3 has 13 residues. V dropped 2 bases and J dropped 7 bases, with 8 bases sitting between them. CDR3: CASSLRVGGELFF. The DNA of the CDR3 is TGTGCCAGCAGTTTAAGGGTTGGCGGGGAGCTGTTTTTT.

A note on this clonotype: A much bigger clone sits one base away, suggesting this may be a read error. V is TRBV10-3 and J is TRBJ2-7; D not resolved. The DNA matches TRBJ2-5 better at its end, which makes the J call doubtful. The CDR3 contains 13 residues. Germline lookup yields CDR1 ENHRY and CDR2 SYGVKD. The CDR3 spells CAISEAVRETQYF. Written as DNA, the CDR3 is TGTGCCATCAGTGAAGCAGTCCGAGAGACCCAGTACTTC.